This is a list of T cell receptor beta chains from one sample in a study of T-cell memory formation after mild COVID-19. TCRdb passed the 5' RACE reads through MiXCR, listing each CDR3 protein once. In the table there are 190,000 or so distinct CDR3 sequences, around 27% of which are singletons. The source material was PBMCs or a T cell subset sorted from them (not recorded which). These receptors were obtained from an adult woman who had mild COVID-19 (a few samples of this study predate the infection). Cell type and time point are not known. The CDR3 runs from the conserved cysteine through the conserved F or W. The D gene is left open where the match is weak. Expanded clones get a size class; other rows say once, few or many, or leave the size out.

j_call clone_size v_call d_call cdr3_nt cdr3_aa
TRBJ2-7 - TRBV18 - TGTGCCAGCTCACCAACAGATGAACAAACCTACGAGCAGTACTTC CASSPTDEQTYEQYF
TRBJ1-5 few TRBV12-3/TRBV12-4 TRBD1 TGTGCCAGCAGTCCTGACAGGGGGAATCAGCCCCAGCATTTT CASSPDRGNQPQHF
TRBJ2-1 few TRBV6-2/TRBV6-3 - TGTGCCAGCAGACATCTAGGGTTACGTAGGCAGTTCTTC CASRHLGLRRQFF
TRBJ2-5 - TRBV5-4 TRBD2 TGTGCCAGCAGCCAGGGACCCGGGGAGGGAGAGACCCAGTACTTC CASSQGPGEGETQYF
TRBJ1-1 - TRBV21-1 - TGTGCCAGCAGCCCCGAATTTAACACTGAAGCTTTCTTT CASSPEFNTEAFF
TRBJ2-1 - TRBV6-5 - TGTGCCAGCAGTTACTCCCCGGGTATGGGCAATGAGCAGTTCTTC CASSYSPGMGNEQFF
TRBJ2-7 - TRBV15 - TGTGCCACCAGCAGAGAAAGGTCCTACGAGCAGTACTTC CATSRERSYEQYF
TRBJ2-3 few TRBV12-3/TRBV12-4 TRBD2 TGTGCCAGCAGCCGACTAGCGGGAGAGAGGCGTGGGGACCAGTATTTT CASSRLAGERRGDQYF
TRBJ2-1 few TRBV7-9 - TGTGCCAGCAACCAACAGGGAAGCCCCTACAATGAGCAGTTCTTC CASNQQGSPYNEQFF
TRBJ2-7 few TRBV4-3 - TGCGCCAGCAGCCAAGATTTTTCCGGCGCCCCGTTGCAGTACTTC CASSQDFSGAPLQYF